The 8 T cell receptor beta chains below were found in one sample sequenced in a study of cytomegalovirus exposure and HLA in healthy donors. Primers for the PCR totalled 60 Vbeta and 13 Jbeta. Profiling relied on immunoSEQ multiplex PCR, and the TCRdb table lists in-frame clones only, not all of them. The table includes more than 150,000 clones, about 81% detected once. The specimen was PBMCs. These receptors all stem from a woman aged 30 to 39 in good health and CMV-seronegative.

V and J are TRBV29-1 and TRBJ2-7; D is perhaps TRBD2 (6 bases). The CDR3 has 12 residues. Trimming stripped 7 bases from V and 6 bases from J, with 16 bases between. Germline values: CDR1 SQVTM, CDR2 ANQGSEA. This chain's CDR3 is CSAQGGQAEQYF. The DNA of the CDR3 is TGCAGCGCCCAAGGAGGGCAGGCCGAGCAGTACTTC.

The gene calls are TRBV28 and TRBJ2-3; 12 nucleotides agree with TRBD2. The CDR3 has 15 residues. Looked up from germline, CDR1 is MDHEN and CDR2 is SYDVKM. V lost 8 bases to trimming and J lost 2 bases; unmatched junction nucleotides: 5. CDR3: CASSGLAGTTDTQYF. CDR3 nucleotide sequence: TGTGCCAGCTCAGGACTAGCGGGGACCACAGATACGCAGTATTTT.

This clone was seen a single time. This rearrangement joins TRBV28 to TRBJ2-6; no reliable D call. CDR1 and CDR2 from the germline V gene are MDHEN and SYDVKM. V lost 8 bases to trimming and J lost 1 base, with 15 bases between them. The CDR3 consists of 16 residues. CDR3 in DNA: TGTGCCAGCGTATCGGTCGGGTCTTCTGGGGCCAACGTCCTGACTTTC. It encodes CASVSVGSSGANVLTF.

V gene TRBV18 combines with J gene TRBJ1-2; unclear D gene. This CDR3 is 12 amino acids long. The V and J ends lost 3 bases and 6 bases respectively, with 8 bases between them. Per the germline V gene, CDR1 is KGHSH and CDR2 is LQKENI. The DNA of the CDR3 is TGTGCCAGCTCACCCCGGGGAGATGGCTACACCTTC. Protein product: CASSPRGDGYTF.

V is TRBV7-2 and J is TRBJ1-4; unclear D gene. CDR1 and CDR2 from the germline V gene are SGHTA and FQGNSA. Between the trimmed V and J ends, which lost 4 bases and 7 bases, there was a span of 13 bases. The CDR3 is 14 residues long. The CDR3 here is CASSSRIGVEKLFF. The CDR3 DNA follows: TGTGCCAGCAGCTCTCGGATCGGAGTTGAAAAACTGTTTTTT.

The chain combines TRBV29-1 with TRBJ1-1; D unclear. This CDR3 spans 11 amino acids. CDR1 is SQVTM and CDR2 is ANQGSEA in the germline V gene. Trimming shortened V by 5 bases and J by 7 bases, and 11 bases separated the two germline ends. CDR3 sequence (DNA): TGCAGCGTTCCTGGGTCGGGTGAAGCTTTCTTT. It is translated as CSVPGSGEAFF.

The chain has TRBV6-6 and TRBJ1-1, with D hard to call. Germline assignment: CDR1 MNHNY and CDR2 SVGAGI (reference sequence). The CDR3 extends over 15 amino acids. The V end lost 2 bases, the J end lost 7 bases, and 17 bases lay between the germline ends. CDR3 DNA: TGTGCCAGCAGTTACGCATCGAGTCCCCAAATTGAAGCTTTCTTT. It encodes CASSYASSPQIEAFF.

In this sample, this clone turned up once. The J gene is TRBJ2-1, the V gene TRBV11-3, with D perhaps TRBD2 (5 bases). Germline CDR1 is SGHNT and CDR2 is YENEEA. The CDR3 sequence is 16 residues long. Trimming took 5 bases from V and 6 from J, leaving 20 bases between them. CDR3 amino acids: CASSPNPRAGRNEQFF. The CDR3 bases are TGTGCCAGCAGCCCCAATCCGCGGGCCGGCCGCAATGAGCAGTTCTTC.